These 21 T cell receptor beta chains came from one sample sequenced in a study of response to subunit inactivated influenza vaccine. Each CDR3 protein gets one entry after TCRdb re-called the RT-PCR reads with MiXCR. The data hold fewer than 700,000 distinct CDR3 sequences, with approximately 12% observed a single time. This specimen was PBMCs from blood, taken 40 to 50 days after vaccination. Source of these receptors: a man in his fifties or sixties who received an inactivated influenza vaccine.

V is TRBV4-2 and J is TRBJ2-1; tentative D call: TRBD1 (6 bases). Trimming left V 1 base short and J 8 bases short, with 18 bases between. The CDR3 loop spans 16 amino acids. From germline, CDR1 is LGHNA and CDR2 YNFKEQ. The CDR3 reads CASSQASWGRWYEQFF. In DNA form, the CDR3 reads TGTGCCAGCAGCCAAGCTTCCTGGGGGCGCTGGTATGAGCAGTTCTTC.

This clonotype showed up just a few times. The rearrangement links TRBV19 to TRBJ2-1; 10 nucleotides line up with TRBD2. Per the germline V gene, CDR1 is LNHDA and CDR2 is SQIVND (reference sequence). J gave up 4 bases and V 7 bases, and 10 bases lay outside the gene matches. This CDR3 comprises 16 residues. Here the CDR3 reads CASTGLRTSGYNEQFF. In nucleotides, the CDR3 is TGTGCCAGTACCGGGCTGAGGACTAGCGGATACAATGAGCAGTTCTTC.

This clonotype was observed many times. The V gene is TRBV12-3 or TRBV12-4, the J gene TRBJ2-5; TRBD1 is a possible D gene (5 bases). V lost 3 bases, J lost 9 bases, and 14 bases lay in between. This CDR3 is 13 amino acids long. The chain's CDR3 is CASSFGTFRAQYF. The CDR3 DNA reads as TGTGCCAGCAGTTTCGGCACATTCAGGGCCCAGTACTTC.

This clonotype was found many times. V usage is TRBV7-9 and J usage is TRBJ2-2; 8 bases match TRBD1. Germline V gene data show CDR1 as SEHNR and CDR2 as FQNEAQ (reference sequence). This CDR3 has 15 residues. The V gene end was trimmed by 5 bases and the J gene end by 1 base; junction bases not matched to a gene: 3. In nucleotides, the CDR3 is TGTGCCAGCAGCGTTGGGACAGGGAACACCGGGGAGCTGTTTTTT. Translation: CASSVGTGNTGELFF.

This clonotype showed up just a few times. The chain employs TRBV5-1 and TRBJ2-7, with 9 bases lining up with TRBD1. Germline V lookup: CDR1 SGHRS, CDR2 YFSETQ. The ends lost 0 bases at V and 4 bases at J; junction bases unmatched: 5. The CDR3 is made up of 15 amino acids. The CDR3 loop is CASSLAGTGWYEQYF. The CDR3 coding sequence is TGCGCCAGCAGCTTGGCCGGGACAGGGTGGTACGAGCAGTACTTC.

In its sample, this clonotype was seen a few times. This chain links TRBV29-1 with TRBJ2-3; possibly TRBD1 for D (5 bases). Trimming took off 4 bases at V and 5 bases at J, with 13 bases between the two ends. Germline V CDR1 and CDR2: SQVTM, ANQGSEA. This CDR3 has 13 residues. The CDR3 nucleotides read TGCAGCGTTGGGGGCAGGGCTCGAGATACGCAGTATTTT. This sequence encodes CSVGGRARDTQYF.

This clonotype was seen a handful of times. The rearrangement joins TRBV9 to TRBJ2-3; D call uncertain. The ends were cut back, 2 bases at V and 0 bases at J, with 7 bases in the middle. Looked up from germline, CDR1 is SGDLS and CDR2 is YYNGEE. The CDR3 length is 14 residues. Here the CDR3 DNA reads TGTGCCAGCAGCGTTAGAACTAGCACAGATACGCAGTATTTT. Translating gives CASSVRTSTDTQYF.

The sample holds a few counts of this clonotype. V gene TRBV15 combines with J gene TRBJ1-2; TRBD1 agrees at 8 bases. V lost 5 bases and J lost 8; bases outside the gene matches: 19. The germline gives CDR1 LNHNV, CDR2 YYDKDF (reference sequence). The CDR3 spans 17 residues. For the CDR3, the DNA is TGTGCCACCAGCGGGACAGGTTTTAATAGGGGGAGTTACGGCTACACCTTC. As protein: CATSGTGFNRGSYGYTF.

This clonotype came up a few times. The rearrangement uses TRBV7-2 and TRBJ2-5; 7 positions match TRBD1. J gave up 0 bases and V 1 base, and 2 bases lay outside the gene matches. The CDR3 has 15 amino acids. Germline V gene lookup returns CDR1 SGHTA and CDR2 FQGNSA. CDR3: CASSLGGTDQETQYF. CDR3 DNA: TGTGCCAGCAGCTTAGGGGGGACAGACCAAGAGACCCAGTACTTC.

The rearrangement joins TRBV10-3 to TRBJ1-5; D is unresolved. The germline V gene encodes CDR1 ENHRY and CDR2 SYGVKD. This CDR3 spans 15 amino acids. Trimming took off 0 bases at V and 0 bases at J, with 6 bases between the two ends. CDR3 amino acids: CAISESMGSNQPQHF. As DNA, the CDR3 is TGTGCCATCAGTGAGTCCATGGGTAGCAATCAGCCCCAGCATTTT.

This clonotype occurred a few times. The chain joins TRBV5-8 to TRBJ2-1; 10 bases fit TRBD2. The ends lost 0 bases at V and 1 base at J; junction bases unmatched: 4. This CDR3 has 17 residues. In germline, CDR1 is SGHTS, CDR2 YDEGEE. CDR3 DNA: TGTGCCAGCAGCTTGGCAATACTAGCGGGATCCTACAATGAGCAGTTCTTC. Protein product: CASSLAILAGSYNEQFF.

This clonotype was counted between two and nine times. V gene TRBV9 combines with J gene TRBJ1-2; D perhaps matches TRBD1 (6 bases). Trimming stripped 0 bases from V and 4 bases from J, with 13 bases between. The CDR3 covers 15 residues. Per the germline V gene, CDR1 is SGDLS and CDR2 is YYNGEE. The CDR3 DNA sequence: TGTGCCAGCAGCGTAGAGGGACATAGAGCCTATGGCTACACCTTC. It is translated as CASSVEGHRAYGYTF.

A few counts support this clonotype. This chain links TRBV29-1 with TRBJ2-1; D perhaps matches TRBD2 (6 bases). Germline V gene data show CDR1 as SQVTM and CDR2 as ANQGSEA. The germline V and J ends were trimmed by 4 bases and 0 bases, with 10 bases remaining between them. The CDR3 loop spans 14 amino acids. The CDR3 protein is CSVVFGSSYNEQFF. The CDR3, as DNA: TGCAGCGTTGTGTTCGGGAGCTCCTACAATGAGCAGTTCTTC.

The CDR3 reads CASSRTGLDTQYF. CDR3 DNA sequence: TGTGCCAGCAGCCGTACAGGGCTAGATACGCAGTATTTT. The chain has TRBV16 and TRBJ2-3; the D gene is possibly TRBD1 (6 bases). CDR1 KGHSY and CDR2 FQNENV come from the germline V gene. Trimming pared 4 bases from V and 5 bases from J, leaving 10 bases between. The CDR3 totals 13 residues.

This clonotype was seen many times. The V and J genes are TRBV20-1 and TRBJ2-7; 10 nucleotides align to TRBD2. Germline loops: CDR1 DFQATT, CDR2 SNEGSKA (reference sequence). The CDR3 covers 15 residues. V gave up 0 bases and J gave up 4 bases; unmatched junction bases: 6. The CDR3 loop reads CSARESLAGRYEQYF. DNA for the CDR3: TGCAGTGCTAGAGAATCACTAGCGGGAAGGTACGAGCAGTACTTC.

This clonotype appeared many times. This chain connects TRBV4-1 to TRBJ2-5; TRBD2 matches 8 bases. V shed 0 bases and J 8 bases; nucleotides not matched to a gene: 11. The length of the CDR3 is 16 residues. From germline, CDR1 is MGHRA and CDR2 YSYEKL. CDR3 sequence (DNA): TGCGCCAGCAGCCAAGAAACAAGGACATTAGCGGGAACCCAGTACTTC. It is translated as CASSQETRTLAGTQYF.

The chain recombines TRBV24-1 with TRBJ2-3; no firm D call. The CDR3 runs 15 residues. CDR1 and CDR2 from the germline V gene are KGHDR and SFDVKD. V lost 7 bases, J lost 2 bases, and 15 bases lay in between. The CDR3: CATRGRNGVTDTQYF. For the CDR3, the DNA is TGTGCCACCAGGGGAAGGAATGGGGTCACAGATACGCAGTATTTT.

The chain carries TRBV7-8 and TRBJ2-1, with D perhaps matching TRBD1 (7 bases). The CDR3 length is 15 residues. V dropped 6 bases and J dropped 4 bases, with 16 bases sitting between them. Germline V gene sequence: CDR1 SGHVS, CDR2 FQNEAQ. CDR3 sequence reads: CASRRQGGAYNEQFF. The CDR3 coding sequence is TGTGCCAGCAGGAGACAGGGCGGGGCTTACAATGAGCAGTTCTTC.

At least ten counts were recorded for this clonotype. The CDR3 region is CSVLLAGATFLNEQFF. The CDR3 coding sequence is TGCAGCGTTCTCCTAGCGGGTGCCACTTTTTTGAATGAGCAGTTCTTC. The V gene is TRBV29-1, the J gene TRBJ2-1; 8 nucleotides match TRBD2. The CDR3 totals 16 residues. In germline, CDR1 is SQVTM, CDR2 ANQGSEA. The J segment lost 7 bases and the V segment lost 5 bases, leaving 16 bases of the junction unmatched.

The CDR3 DNA reads TGTGCCAGCAGTGGGGGGAACTCTGGGGCCAACGTCCTGACTTTC. Residues: CASSGGNSGANVLTF. This chain connects TRBV25-1 to TRBJ2-6; D might be TRBD1 or TRBD2, each matching 5 bases. This CDR3 has 15 residues. Germline V gene data show CDR1 as MGHDK and CDR2 as SYGVNS. Trimming cost V 4 bases and J 0 bases, with 7 bases left between them.

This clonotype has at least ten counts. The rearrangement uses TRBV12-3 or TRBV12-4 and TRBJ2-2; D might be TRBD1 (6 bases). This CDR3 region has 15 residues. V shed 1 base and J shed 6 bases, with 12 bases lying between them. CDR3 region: CASSLGVGASGELFF. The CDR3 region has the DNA TGTGCCAGCAGTTTAGGGGTGGGGGCCTCCGGGGAGCTGTTTTTT.